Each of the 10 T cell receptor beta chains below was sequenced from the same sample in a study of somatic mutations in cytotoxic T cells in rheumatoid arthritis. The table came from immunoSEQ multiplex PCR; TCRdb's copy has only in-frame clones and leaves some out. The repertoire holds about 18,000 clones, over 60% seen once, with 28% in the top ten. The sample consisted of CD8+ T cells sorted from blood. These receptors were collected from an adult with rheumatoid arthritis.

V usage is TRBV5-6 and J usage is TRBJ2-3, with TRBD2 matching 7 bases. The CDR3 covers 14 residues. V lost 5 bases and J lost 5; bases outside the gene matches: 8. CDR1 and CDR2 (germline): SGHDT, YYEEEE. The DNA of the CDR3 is TGTGCCAGCAGTTCTGGACTAGAAGGAGATACGCAGTATTTT. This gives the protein CASSSGLEGDTQYF. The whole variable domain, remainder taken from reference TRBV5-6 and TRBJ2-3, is DAGVTQSPTHLIKTRGQQVTLRCSPKSGHDTVSWYQQALGQGPQFIFQYYEEEERQRGNFPDRFSGHQFPNYSSELNVNALLLGDSALYLCASSSGLEGDTQYFGPGTRLTVL.

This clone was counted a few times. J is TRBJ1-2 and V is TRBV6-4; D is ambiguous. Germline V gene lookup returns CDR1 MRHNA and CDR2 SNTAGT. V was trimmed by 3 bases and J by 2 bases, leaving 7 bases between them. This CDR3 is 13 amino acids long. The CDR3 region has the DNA TGTGCCAGCAGTGAAAAGGAAAACTATGGCTACACCTTC. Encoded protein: CASSEKENYGYTF.

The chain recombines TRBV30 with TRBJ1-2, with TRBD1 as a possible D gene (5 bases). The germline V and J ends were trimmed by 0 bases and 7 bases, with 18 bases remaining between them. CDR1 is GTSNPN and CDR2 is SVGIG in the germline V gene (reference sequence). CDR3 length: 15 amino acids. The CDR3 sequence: CAWSVYRREEGGYTF. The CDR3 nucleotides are TGTGCCTGGAGTGTTTATCGCAGGGAGGAGGGTGGCTACACCTTC.

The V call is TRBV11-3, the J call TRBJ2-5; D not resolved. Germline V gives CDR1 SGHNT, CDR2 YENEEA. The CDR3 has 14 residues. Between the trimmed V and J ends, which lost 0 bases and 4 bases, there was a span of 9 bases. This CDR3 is CASSLDGGRETQYF. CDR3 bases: TGTGCCAGCAGCTTAGACGGCGGACGAGAGACCCAGTACTTC.

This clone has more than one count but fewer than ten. The CDR3 nucleotides are TGTGCCAGCAGCTCGCGACAGTCCGGCGAGCAGTACTTC. It is translated as CASSSRQSGEQYF. The J gene is TRBJ2-7, the V gene TRBV5-6; possible D gene TRBD1, 5 bases. Trimming took off 3 bases at V and 6 bases at J, with 13 bases between the two ends. In germline, CDR1 is SGHDT, CDR2 YYEEEE. There are 13 residues in the CDR3.

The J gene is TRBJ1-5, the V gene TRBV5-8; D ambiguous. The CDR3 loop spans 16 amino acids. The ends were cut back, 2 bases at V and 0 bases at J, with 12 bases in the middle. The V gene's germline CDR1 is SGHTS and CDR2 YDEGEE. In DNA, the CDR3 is TGTGCCAGCAGCTTTGGCACAGCTTCTAGCAATCAGCCCCAGCATTTT. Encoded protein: CASSFGTASSNQPQHF.

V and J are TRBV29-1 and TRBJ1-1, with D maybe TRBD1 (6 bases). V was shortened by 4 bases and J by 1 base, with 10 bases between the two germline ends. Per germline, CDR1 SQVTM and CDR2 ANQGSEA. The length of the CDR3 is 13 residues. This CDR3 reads CSVAGQQNTEAFF. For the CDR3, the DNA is TGCAGCGTTGCTGGACAGCAGAACACTGAAGCTTTCTTT.

The CDR3 sequence: CASIPGQGFKNGNEQFF. The DNA of the CDR3 is TGTGCCAGCATCCCGGGACAGGGTTTTAAGAATGGCAATGAGCAGTTCTTC. This chain links TRBV11-2 with TRBJ2-1; 9 nucleotides line up with TRBD1. Germline V lookup: CDR1 SGHAT, CDR2 FQNNGV. V lost 7 bases to trimming and J lost 6 bases; unmatched junction nucleotides: 16. The CDR3 consists of 17 residues.

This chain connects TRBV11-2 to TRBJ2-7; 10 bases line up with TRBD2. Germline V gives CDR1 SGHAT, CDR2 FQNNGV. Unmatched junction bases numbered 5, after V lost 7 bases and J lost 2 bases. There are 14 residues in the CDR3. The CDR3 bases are TGTGCCAGCAACGAAGCGGGAGGGCCCTACGAGCAGTACTTC. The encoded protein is CASNEAGGPYEQYF.

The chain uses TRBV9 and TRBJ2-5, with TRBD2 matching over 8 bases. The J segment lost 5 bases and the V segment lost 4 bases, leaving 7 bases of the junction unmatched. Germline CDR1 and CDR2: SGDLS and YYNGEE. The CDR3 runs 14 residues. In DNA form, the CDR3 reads TGTGCCAGCAGCCCGGGGGGGGGCGCGGAGACCCAGTACTTC. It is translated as CASSPGGGAETQYF.